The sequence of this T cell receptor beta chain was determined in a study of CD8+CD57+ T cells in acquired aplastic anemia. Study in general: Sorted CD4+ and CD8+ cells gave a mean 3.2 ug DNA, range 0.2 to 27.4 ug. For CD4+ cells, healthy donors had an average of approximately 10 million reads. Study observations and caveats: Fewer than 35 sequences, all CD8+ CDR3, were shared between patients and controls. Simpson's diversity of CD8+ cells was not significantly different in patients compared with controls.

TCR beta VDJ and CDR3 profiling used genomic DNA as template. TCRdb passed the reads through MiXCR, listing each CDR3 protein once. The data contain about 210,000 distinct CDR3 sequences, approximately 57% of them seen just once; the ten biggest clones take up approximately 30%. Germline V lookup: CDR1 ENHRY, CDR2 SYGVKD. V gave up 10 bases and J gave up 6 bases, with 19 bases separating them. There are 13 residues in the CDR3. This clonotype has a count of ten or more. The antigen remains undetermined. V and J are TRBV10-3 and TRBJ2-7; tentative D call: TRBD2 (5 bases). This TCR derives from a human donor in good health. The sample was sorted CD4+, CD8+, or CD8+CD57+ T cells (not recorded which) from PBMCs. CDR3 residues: CATNPTSGVEQYF. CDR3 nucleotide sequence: TGTGCCACAAATCCAACAAGCGGAGTCGAGCAGTACTTC.